The clone carrying this T cell receptor beta chain was found a few times. Germline values: CDR1 MGHDK, CDR2 SYGVNS. The V and J ends lost 1 base and 6 bases respectively, with 11 bases between them. The CDR3 is 14 residues long. TCRdb re-called the 5' RACE reads with MiXCR, one entry per CDR3 protein. The sample has approximately 330,000 distinct CDR3 sequences; around an eighth are singletons. This specimen belongs to a study of T cells after yellow fever vaccination. The source material was CD4+ T cells sorted from PBMCs, sampled 15 days after the yellow fever booster vaccination. The TCR comes from a man younger than 30 who received the YFV17D yellow fever vaccine. The rearrangement joins TRBV25-1 to TRBJ2-3, with D perhaps being TRBD1 or TRBD2 (5 bases each). This CDR3 is CASSESGSPDTQYF. In DNA form, the CDR3 reads TGTGCCAGCAGTGAATCAGGGAGTCCCGATACGCAGTATTTT. The entire variable domain, with the rest obtained from reference TRBV25-1 and TRBJ2-3, is as follows: EADIYQTPRYLVIGTGKKITLECSQTMGHDKMYWYQQDPGMELHLIHYSYGVNSTEKGDLSSESTVSRIRTEHFPLTLESARPSHTSQYLCASSESGSPDTQYFGPGTRLTVL.